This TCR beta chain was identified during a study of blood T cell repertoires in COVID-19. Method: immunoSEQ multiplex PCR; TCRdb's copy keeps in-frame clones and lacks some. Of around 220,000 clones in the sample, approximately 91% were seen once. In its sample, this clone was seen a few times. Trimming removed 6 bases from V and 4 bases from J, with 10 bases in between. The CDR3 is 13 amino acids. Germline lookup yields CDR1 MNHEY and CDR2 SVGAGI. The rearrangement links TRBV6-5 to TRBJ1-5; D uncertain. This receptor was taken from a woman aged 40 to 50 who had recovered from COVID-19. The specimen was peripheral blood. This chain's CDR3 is CASSPRGNQPQHF. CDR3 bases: TGTGCCAGCAGCCCCCGGGGAAATCAGCCCCAGCATTTT.